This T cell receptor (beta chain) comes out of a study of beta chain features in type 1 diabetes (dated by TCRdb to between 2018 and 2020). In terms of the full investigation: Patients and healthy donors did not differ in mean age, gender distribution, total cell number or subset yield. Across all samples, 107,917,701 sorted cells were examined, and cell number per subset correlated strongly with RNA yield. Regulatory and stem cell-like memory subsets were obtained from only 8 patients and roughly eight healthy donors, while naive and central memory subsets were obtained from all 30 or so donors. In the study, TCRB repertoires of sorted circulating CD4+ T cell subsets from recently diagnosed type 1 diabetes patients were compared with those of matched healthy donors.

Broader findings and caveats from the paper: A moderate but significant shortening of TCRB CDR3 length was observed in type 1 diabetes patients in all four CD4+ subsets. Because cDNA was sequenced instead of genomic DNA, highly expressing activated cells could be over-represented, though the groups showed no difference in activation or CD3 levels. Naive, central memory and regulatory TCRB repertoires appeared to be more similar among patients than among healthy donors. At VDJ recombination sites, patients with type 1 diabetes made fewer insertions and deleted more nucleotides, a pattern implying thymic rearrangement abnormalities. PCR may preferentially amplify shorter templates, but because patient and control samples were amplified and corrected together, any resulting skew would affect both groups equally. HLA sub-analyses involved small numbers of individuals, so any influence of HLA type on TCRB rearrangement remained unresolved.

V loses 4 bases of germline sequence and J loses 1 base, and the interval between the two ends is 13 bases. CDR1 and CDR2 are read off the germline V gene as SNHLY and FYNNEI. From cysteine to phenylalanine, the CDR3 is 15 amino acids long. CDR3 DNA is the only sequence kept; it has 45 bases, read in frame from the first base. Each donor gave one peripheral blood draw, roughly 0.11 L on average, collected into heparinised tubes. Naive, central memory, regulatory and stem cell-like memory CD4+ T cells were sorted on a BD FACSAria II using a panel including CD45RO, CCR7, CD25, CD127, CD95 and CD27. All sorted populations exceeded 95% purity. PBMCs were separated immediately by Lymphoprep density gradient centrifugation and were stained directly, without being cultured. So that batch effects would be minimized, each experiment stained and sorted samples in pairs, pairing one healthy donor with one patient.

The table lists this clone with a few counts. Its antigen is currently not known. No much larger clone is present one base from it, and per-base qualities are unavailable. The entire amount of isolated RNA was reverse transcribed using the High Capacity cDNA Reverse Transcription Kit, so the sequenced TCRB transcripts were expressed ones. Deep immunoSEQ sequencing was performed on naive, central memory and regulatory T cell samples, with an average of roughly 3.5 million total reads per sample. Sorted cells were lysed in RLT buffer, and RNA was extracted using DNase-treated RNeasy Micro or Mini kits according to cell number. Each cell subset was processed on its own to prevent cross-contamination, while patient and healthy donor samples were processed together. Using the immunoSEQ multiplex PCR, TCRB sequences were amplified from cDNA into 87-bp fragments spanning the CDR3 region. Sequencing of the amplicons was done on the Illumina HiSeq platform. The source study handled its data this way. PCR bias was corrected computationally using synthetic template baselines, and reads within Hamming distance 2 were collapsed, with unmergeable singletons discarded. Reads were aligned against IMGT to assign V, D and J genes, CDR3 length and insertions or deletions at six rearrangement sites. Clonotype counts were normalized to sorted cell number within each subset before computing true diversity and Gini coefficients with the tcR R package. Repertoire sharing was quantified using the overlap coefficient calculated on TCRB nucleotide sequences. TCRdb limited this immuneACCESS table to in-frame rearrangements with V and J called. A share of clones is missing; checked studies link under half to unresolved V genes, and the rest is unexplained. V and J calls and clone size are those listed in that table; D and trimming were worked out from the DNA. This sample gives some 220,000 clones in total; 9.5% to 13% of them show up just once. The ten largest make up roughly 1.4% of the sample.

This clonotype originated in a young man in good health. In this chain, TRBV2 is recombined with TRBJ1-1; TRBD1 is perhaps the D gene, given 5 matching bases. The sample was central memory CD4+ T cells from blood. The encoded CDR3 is CASSGPTAANTEAFF. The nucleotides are TGTGCCAGCAGTGGCCCGACAGCTGCGAACACTGAAGCTTTCTTT.